This T cell receptor beta chain is from a study of T cell repertoires in cytomegalovirus infection. Overall study context: Recently identified HLA-C-restricted CMV epitopes were used, and well-studied HLA-B-restricted CMV epitopes were used as well. CMV infection together with matching HLA type was indicated by public TCR beta signatures. Study-wide findings and caveats: Accumulated public TCR beta family frequency recognized individuals carrying CMV together with the relevant HLA. HLA-C-restricted, CMV-specific TCR beta clonotypes were dominant ex vivo.

On this clonotype itself: Its antigen is not identified.

Looked up from germline, CDR1 is SGDLS and CDR2 is YYNGEE. V was clipped by 2 bases and J by 2 bases, with 19 bases between them. The CDR3 spans 17 residues. TCRdb re-called the reads through MiXCR, storing one row per CDR3 protein. The sample lists approximately 260,000 distinct CDR3 sequences, 20% to 25% occurring once. Sequenced here: cultured PBMCs, sampled from culture after CMV antigen stimulation. The sequence was collected from a human donor in good health (CMV status not recorded). Some clones in this sample may be carry-over from other donors' samples. V gene TRBV9 combines with J gene TRBJ1-2; D is possibly TRBD1 (5 bases). The CDR3 protein is CASSVGTLRRGNYGYTF. The CDR3 coding sequence is TGTGCCAGCAGCGTGGGTACACTACGTCGGGGGAACTATGGCTACACCTTC.